The entry below describes one T cell receptor beta chain. Its target is not known. Trimming left V 4 bases short and J 2 bases short, with 15 bases between. CDR3 size: 15 residues. Per germline, CDR1 SGHNT and CDR2 YYREEE (reference sequence). The data belong to a study of shared clonotypes between healthy human individuals. Overall study: The plates for each donor numbered three CD4 naive, three CD4 memory, two CD8 naive and one CD8 memory.

Study outcomes and limitations: Among the subsets, naive ones generally showed larger estimated richness than memory ones.

In CD8 memory, CD45RO+ cells were put together with CCR7-negative CD45RA+ TemRA cells. In the original processing: As immunoSEQ supplied junction-only sequences (without quality scores), filtering differed. Data came from immunoSEQ multiplex PCR; TCRdb stores just in-frame clones and leaves some out. That table furnishes V, J and clone size, whereas the DNA furnished D and trimming. In the table there are fewer than 350,000 clones, 87% of which are singletons. The sequencing input was memory CD8+ T cells sorted from blood. Subset given: CD45RO+ cells pooled with CCR7-negative TemRA cells. The chain uses TRBV5-4 and TRBJ1-1, with D tentatively TRBD1 (5 bases). The clonotype comes from a young man in good health. The CDR3 DNA sequence: TGTGCCAGCAGCACTTTACAGGAGCTAAACACTGAAGCTTTCTTT. It encodes CASSTLQELNTEAFF.